Shown below are 24 T cell receptor beta chains from a single sample sequenced in a study of CD8+ T cells in alopecia areata. cDNA serving as the sequencing template came from extracted, reverse transcribed RNA. Using immunoSEQ multiplex PCR, the repertoire was profiled, and TCRdb retains in-frame clones only, with some absent. The sample holds 140,000 to 150,000 clones, about 47% seen once. The source was CD4+ T cells sorted from blood, collected at week 0. These receptors came from a human donor with alopecia areata.

This clone turned up a few times. This sequence joins TRBV7-9 and TRBJ2-6; D uncertain. V was clipped by 2 bases and J by 0 bases, with 11 bases between them. This CDR3 is 17 amino acids long. Looked up from germline, CDR1 is SEHNR and CDR2 is FQNEAQ (reference sequence). The CDR3 coding sequence is TGTGCCAGCAGCTTAACGGTATCTAGCTCTGGGGCCAACGTCCTGACTTTC. This translates into CASSLTVSSSGANVLTF.

The chain links TRBV7-2 to TRBJ2-7; D is unclear. CDR1 and CDR2 from the germline V gene are SGHTA and FQGNSA. CDR3 length equals 14 residues. V was cut by 1 base and J by 0 bases, with 7 bases left in between. CDR3 sequence reads: CASSLVVSSYEQYF. CDR3 coding DNA: TGTGCCAGCAGCTTAGTCGTCAGCTCCTACGAGCAGTACTTC.

In its sample, this clone was seen a few times. This chain joins TRBV15 and TRBJ2-1; D is undetermined. The CDR3 is made up of 16 amino acids. Germline CDR1 LNHNV, CDR2 YYDKDF (reference sequence). V was cut by 0 bases and J by 9 bases, with 18 bases left in between. DNA for the CDR3: TGTGCCACCAGCAGAGAATCGCAAGGCCCGTTGGGTGAGCAGTTCTTC. Translation gives CATSRESQGPLGEQFF. Complete variable domain (other parts from reference TRBV15 and TRBJ2-1): DAMVIQNPRYQVTQFGKPVTLSCSQTLNHNVMYWYQQKSSQAPKLLFHYYDKDFNNEADTPDNFQSRRPNTSFCFLDIRSPGLGDTAMYLCATSRESQGPLGEQFFGPGTRLTVL.

Here the CDR3 reads CASRPRTSGYNEQFF. CDR3 DNA: TGTGCCAGCAGGCCCAGGACTAGCGGGTACAATGAGCAGTTCTTC. V is TRBV7-2 and J is TRBJ2-1; the match to TRBD2 covers 11 bases. Germline V CDR1 and CDR2: SGHTA, FQGNSA. The CDR3 has 15 residues. J gave up 4 bases and V 6 bases, and 5 bases lay outside the gene matches.

V and J are TRBV29-1 and TRBJ2-4; D perhaps matches TRBD1 (5 bases). Deletions cut 4 bases from V and 7 bases from J, with 14 bases between. Germline CDR1 is SQVTM and CDR2 is ANQGSEA. The length of the CDR3 is 13 residues. The CDR3, as DNA: TGCAGCGTTGGTTTCCAGGGCCCGAACATTCAGTACTTC. Protein: CSVGFQGPNIQYF.

The V gene is TRBV23-1, the J gene TRBJ1-1; D possibly corresponds to TRBD1 (5 bases). TRBV23-1 is an ORF, with its function uncertain. The V gene lost 7 bases and the J gene lost 0 bases, with 21 bases spanning the gap. The CDR3 is 17 amino acids. CDR3 sequence reads: CASTYRCHFSLNTEAFF. In DNA form, the CDR3 reads TGCGCCAGCACCTACAGGTGCCACTTCTCCCTGAACACTGAAGCTTTCTTT.

The V and J genes are TRBV29-1 and TRBJ2-7; perhaps TRBD2 as D (5 bases). From germline, CDR1 is SQVTM and CDR2 ANQGSEA. V was pared by 6 bases and J by 5 bases, with 23 bases between. This CDR3 has 15 amino acids. For the CDR3, the DNA is TGCAGCGTCCCGGCCTCAGGCGGGTCCCTGAACGAGCAGTACTTC. Amino acids: CSVPASGGSLNEQYF.

The chain is built from TRBV29-1 and TRBJ2-7; 8 positions match TRBD2. This CDR3 has 14 amino acids. The germline CDR1 and CDR2 sequences are SQVTM and ANQGSEA. Trimming cost V 4 bases and J 2 bases; bases outside gene matches: 7. DNA of the CDR3: TGCAGCGTTGTAGGAGCGGGAGCGACCTACGAGCAGTACTTC. Translated, it gives CSVVGAGATYEQYF.

This clone was detected a few times. The V call is TRBV2, the J call TRBJ2-1, with a tentative D call TRBD2 (5 bases). Trimming shortened V by 0 bases and J by 5 bases, and 14 bases separated the two germline ends. This CDR3 has 16 residues. Germline CDR1 is SNHLY and CDR2 is FYNNEI. The CDR3 is CASSEANTRWDNEQFF. The CDR3 nucleotides are TGTGCCAGCAGTGAAGCTAATACTAGGTGGGACAATGAGCAGTTCTTC.

Concerning this clone itself: The sample holds other DNA sequences that translate to the same CDR3. The chain links TRBV29-1 to TRBJ1-5; weak D call: TRBD1 (5 bases). Germline V gene data show CDR1 as SQVTM and CDR2 as ANQGSEA. This CDR3 comprises 12 residues. The V and J ends lost 6 bases and 1 base respectively, with 7 bases between them. The CDR3 DNA is TGCAGCGTCCGGGACAGCAATCAGCCCCAGCATTTT. Protein: CSVRDSNQPQHF.

The genes are TRBV2 and TRBJ2-7; 11 bases agree with TRBD2. From germline, CDR1 is SNHLY and CDR2 FYNNEI. This CDR3 has 15 residues. V dropped 6 bases and J dropped 3; count of bases not matched to a gene: 7. The CDR3 nucleotides are TGTGCCAGCAGCGATACTAGCGGGAGTTTCTACGAGCAGTACTTC. Protein: CASSDTSGSFYEQYF.

This clone was seen more than once but under ten times. V usage is TRBV29-1 and J usage is TRBJ2-7; 9 bases line up with TRBD1. Germline V CDR1 and CDR2: SQVTM, ANQGSEA. There are 15 residues in the CDR3. J was trimmed by 1 base and V by 5 bases; bases with no gene match: 9. Here the CDR3 DNA reads TGCAGCGTTTACTATGGGACAGGGATATCCTACGAGCAGTACTTC. This codes for CSVYYGTGISYEQYF.

The chain couples TRBV7-2 to TRBJ2-5; 7 positions match TRBD1. Trimming cost V 5 bases and J 6 bases; bases outside gene matches: 21. The CDR3 runs 18 residues. Germline V gene data show CDR1 as SGHTA and CDR2 as FQGNSA. The CDR3 DNA reads as TGTGCCAGCAGCCGGATGACCTTGGGACAGAGCTTGGGAAAGACCCAGTACTTC. Amino acid sequence: CASSRMTLGQSLGKTQYF. Filled out from reference TRBV7-2 and TRBJ2-5, the complete variable domain reads GAGVSQSPSNKVTEKGKDVELRCDPISGHTALYWYRQSLGQGLEFLIYFQGNSAPDKSGLPSDRFSAERTGGSVSTLTIQRTQQEDSAVYLCASSRMTLGQSLGKTQYFGPGTRLLVL.

The chain combines TRBV23-1 with TRBJ2-5, with D unresolved. TRBV23-1 is known as an ORF, though its function is uncertain. The CDR3 contains 15 residues. Trimming shortened V by 4 bases and J by 5 bases, and 17 bases separated the two germline ends. The CDR3 loop reads CASSPADRSRETQYF. As DNA, the CDR3 is TGCGCCAGCAGTCCAGCAGATCGGTCGCGGGAGACCCAGTACTTC.

In this sample, this clone turned up a few times. V is TRBV7-8 and J is TRBJ2-7; 14 bases agree with TRBD2. The ends lost 1 base at V and 8 bases at J; junction bases unmatched: 7. CDR3 length: 16 residues. CDR1 and CDR2 from the germline V gene are SGHVS and FQNEAQ. The CDR3 spells CASSLGGTSGSSKQYF. CDR3 bases: TGTGCCAGCAGCTTAGGAGGGACTAGCGGGAGTAGCAAGCAGTACTTC. Full variable domain (remainder filled in from reference TRBV7-8 and TRBJ2-7): GAGVSQSPRYKVAKRGQDVALRCDPISGHVSLFWYQQALGQGPEFLTYFQNEAQLDKSGLPSDRFFAERPEGSVSTLKIQRTQQEDSAVYLCASSLGGTSGSSKQYFGPGTRLTVT.

The rearrangement uses TRBV19 and TRBJ1-1; 10 positions agree with TRBD1. The CDR3 sequence is 14 residues long. Germline V CDR1 and CDR2: LNHDA, SQIVND (reference sequence). V shed 7 bases, J shed 5 bases, and the junction held 7 bases outside the gene matches. The CDR3 sequence: CASIRTGGGTEAFF. DNA of the CDR3: TGTGCCAGTATCCGGACAGGGGGAGGAACTGAAGCTTTCTTT.

This clone has a handful of counts. The chain links TRBV5-4 to TRBJ2-1; 7 nucleotides agree with TRBD2. V lost 1 base to trimming and J lost 8 bases; unmatched junction nucleotides: 9. CDR1 and CDR2 from the germline V gene are SGHNT and YYREEE (reference sequence). The CDR3 spans 15 residues. CDR3 DNA: TGTGCCAGCAGCTTGCCTGGCGGGAGAATTCATGAGCAGTTCTTC. Encoded protein: CASSLPGGRIHEQFF.

The table lists this clone with a few counts. The chain uses TRBV30 and TRBJ2-5; 7 bases match TRBD2. The CDR3 totals 15 residues. Per the germline V gene, CDR1 is GTSNPN and CDR2 is SVGIG (reference sequence). CDR3 in amino acids: CAAGIGEGLQETQYF. The CDR3 DNA sequence: TGTGCAGCGGGGATCGGAGAGGGGTTACAAGAGACCCAGTACTTC.

V gene TRBV10-3 combines with J gene TRBJ2-3, with a possible D match to TRBD2 (7 bases). The CDR3 runs to 19 residues. Germline CDR1 and CDR2: ENHRY and SYGVKD. V was cut by 0 bases and J by 4 bases, with 23 bases left in between. In nucleotides, the CDR3 is TGTGCCATCAGTGAGTCCGGCGGGGGCGAGGGTTTTAGCGCAGATACGCAGTATTTT. It is translated as CAISESGGGEGFSADTQYF.

This clone was picked up one time. The rearrangement uses TRBV29-1 and TRBJ1-2; D gene uncertain. The CDR3 is made up of 10 amino acids. V was clipped by 3 bases and J by 12 bases, with 11 bases between them. The V gene's germline CDR1 is SQVTM and CDR2 ANQGSEA. As DNA, the CDR3 is TGCAGCGTTGACGGGCCCGGGGACACCTTC. Encoded protein: CSVDGPGDTF.

The V call is TRBV4-1, the J call TRBJ2-7; 9 bases map to TRBD1. The CDR3 runs to 14 residues. V shed 4 bases, J shed 6 bases, and the junction held 7 bases outside the gene matches. The germline V gene has CDR1 MGHRA and CDR2 YSYEKL. Here the CDR3 DNA reads TGCGCCAGCAGCCCAGGGGACAGGGCTGGCGAGCAGTACTTC. Its translation is CASSPGDRAGEQYF.

V usage is TRBV4-3 and J usage is TRBJ2-3; 10 bases match TRBD2. This CDR3 is 15 amino acids long. V gave up 0 bases and J gave up 8 bases; unmatched junction bases: 5. Germline values: CDR1 LGHNA, CDR2 YSLEER. Here the CDR3 reads CASSQDRLAGATQYF. CDR3 DNA: TGCGCCAGCAGCCAAGATCGGCTAGCGGGAGCTACGCAGTATTTT.

The rearrangement uses TRBV14 and TRBJ2-3; D is unresolved. The CDR3 is 14 residues long. In germline, CDR1 is SGHDN, CDR2 FVKESK. V was pared by 2 bases and J by 2 bases, with 8 bases between. The CDR3 here is CASSQSHPTDTQYF. CDR3 nucleotide sequence: TGTGCCAGCAGCCAATCCCATCCCACAGATACGCAGTATTTT.

This clone showed up just a few times. This rearrangement joins TRBV7-8 to TRBJ2-5, with D tentatively TRBD1 or TRBD2 (5 bases each). Per germline, CDR1 SGHVS and CDR2 FQNEAQ. Trimming removed 6 bases at V and 5 bases at J, with 19 bases between. This CDR3 comprises 15 residues. The CDR3 nucleotides read TGTGCCAGCAGACCACCGGGGCCAGCATTGGAGACCCAGTACTTC. Translation gives CASRPPGPALETQYF.